This entry lists 20 T cell receptor beta chains sequenced from one sample in a study of blood T cell repertoires in COVID-19. Assay used: immunoSEQ multiplex PCR; TCRdb lists only in-frame clones, some missing. The repertoire consists of about 97,000 clones, with around nine tenths occurring once and the leading ten covering 2% to 2.5%. The sample taken for sequencing was peripheral blood. The origin of the receptors is a man aged 45-65 years with active COVID-19.

J is TRBJ1-1 and V is TRBV1. TRBV1 is assigned pseudogene status. The CDR3 runs 13 residues. The chain's CDR3 is CTSRHPTNLAAFF. As DNA, the CDR3 is TGCACCAGCAGACATCCAACTAACCTAGCAGCTTTCTTT.

This clone was seen just once. The gene calls are TRBV4-3 and TRBJ2-3; 9 bases fit TRBD2. The CDR3 loop spans 14 amino acids. The germline V gene encodes CDR1 LGHNA and CDR2 YSLEER. V shed 7 bases and J 3 bases; nucleotides not matched to a gene: 5. For the CDR3, the DNA is TGCGCCAGCACGGGCGGGGGGGCAACAGATACGCAGTATTTT. It translates to CASTGGGATDTQYF.

The genes are TRBV7-9 and TRBJ2-5, with TRBD1 matching over 7 bases. Germline V gives CDR1 SEHNR, CDR2 FQNEAQ (reference sequence). The J segment lost 9 bases and the V segment lost 5 bases, leaving 15 bases of the junction unmatched. The CDR3 totals 15 residues. As DNA, the CDR3 is TGTGCCAGCAGCCACGACCCACAGGGGCCCATGGCCCAGTACTTC. It codes for CASSHDPQGPMAQYF. Complete variable domain (other parts from reference TRBV7-9 and TRBJ2-5): DTGVSQNPRHKITKRGQNVTFRCDPISEHNRLYWYRQTLGQGPEFLTYFQNEAQLEKSRLLSDRFSAERPKGSFSTLEIQRTEQGDSAMYLCASSHDPQGPMAQYFGPGTRLLVL.

The chain joins TRBV18 to TRBJ2-2; D gene unclear. The germline gives CDR1 KGHSH, CDR2 LQKENI. The CDR3 is made up of 16 amino acids. The germline V and J ends were trimmed by 0 bases and 2 bases, with 10 bases remaining between them. In nucleotides, the CDR3 is TGTGCCAGCTCACCACCAGCGTCTCTCAACACCGGGGAGCTGTTTTTT. Protein sequence: CASSPPASLNTGELFF.

V usage is TRBV6-4 and J usage is TRBJ2-1; 9 nucleotides line up with TRBD2. The germline gives CDR1 MRHNA, CDR2 SNTAGT. The CDR3 is made up of 14 amino acids. With 6 bases clipped from V and 2 bases from J, the junction kept 2 bases outside the gene matches. CDR3 sequence (DNA): TGTGCCAGCAGCAGCGGGGGGCCCTACAATGAGCAGTTCTTC. This codes for CASSSGGPYNEQFF.

This chain uses TRBV13 with TRBJ2-2, with D maybe TRBD1 (6 bases). Deletions cut 1 base from V and 6 bases from J, with 9 bases between. Per the germline V gene, CDR1 is PRHDT and CDR2 is FYEKMQ (reference sequence). The CDR3 contains 14 residues. CDR3 sequence reads: CASSLAGDPGELFF. CDR3 DNA sequence: TGTGCCAGCAGCTTAGCAGGGGACCCCGGGGAGCTGTTTTTT.

Concerning this clone itself: Compared with germline, one end of the junction differs, possibly owing to a read error. CDR3 region: CASRLGTGVTYNSPLHF. The CDR3, as DNA: TGCGCCAGCAGATTGGGGACAGGGGTGACTTATAATTCACCCCTCCACTTT. The chain employs TRBV5-1 and TRBJ1-6; 10 bases fit TRBD1. Germline CDR1 SGHRS, CDR2 YFSETQ. The CDR3 covers 17 residues.

The chain recombines TRBV30 with TRBJ2-3; D unclear. The V and J ends lost 1 base and 5 bases respectively, with 7 bases between them. There are 12 residues in the CDR3. Germline V lookup: CDR1 GTSNPN, CDR2 SVGIG (reference sequence). The CDR3, as DNA: TGTGCCTGGAGTGCCCCGGGAGATACGCAGTATTTT. This gives the protein CAWSAPGDTQYF.

This clone was seen a handful of times. The J gene is TRBJ2-3, the V gene TRBV2; D perhaps matches TRBD2 (5 bases). The germline V and J ends were trimmed by 5 bases and 3 bases, with 9 bases remaining between them. The CDR3 runs to 13 residues. Germline V gene data show CDR1 as SNHLY and CDR2 as FYNNEI. In nucleotides, the CDR3 is TGTGCCAGCAGTATACTAGAGACAGATACGCAGTATTTT. Amino acid sequence: CASSILETDTQYF. The whole variable domain, remainder taken from reference TRBV2 and TRBJ2-3, is EPEVTQTPSHQVTQMGQEVILRCVPISNHLYFYWYRQILGQKVEFLVSFYNNEISEKSEIFDDQFSVERPDGSNFTLKIRSTKLEDSAMYFCASSILETDTQYFGPGTRLTVL.

The chain combines TRBV5-1 with TRBJ2-3; D is perhaps TRBD2 (6 bases). Trimming took off 0 bases at V and 2 bases at J, with 13 bases between the two ends. The CDR3 runs 16 residues. Germline-derived CDR1 and CDR2 are SGHRS and YFSETQ. CDR3: CASSLGGAGYTDTQYF. The CDR3 DNA sequence: TGCGCCAGCAGCTTGGGCGGGGCGGGCTACACAGATACGCAGTATTTT. Full variable domain (missing parts from reference TRBV5-1 and TRBJ2-3): KAGVTQTPRYLIKTRGQQVTLSCSPISGHRSVSWYQQTPGQGLQFLFEYFSETQRNKGNFPGRFSGRQFSNSRSEMNVSTLELGDSALYLCASSLGGAGYTDTQYFGPGTRLTVL.

This sequence joins TRBV5-1 and TRBJ1-3, with TRBD1 matching 7 bases. The CDR3 extends over 14 amino acids. V lost 1 base, J lost 2 bases, and 0 bases stayed unmatched. Germline CDR1 is SGHRS and CDR2 is YFSETQ. For the CDR3, the DNA is TGCGCCAGCAGCTTGACAGGGGCTGGAAACACCATATATTTT. Translated: CASSLTGAGNTIYF.

This chain connects TRBV3-1 (or the pseudogene TRBV3-2) to TRBJ2-1; 7 bases are a match to TRBD2. There are 15 residues in the CDR3. In germline, CDR1 is LGHDT, CDR2 YNNKEL (reference sequence). The junction had 10 bases not matched to a gene; V was cut back by 4 bases and J by 7 bases. The CDR3 loop is CASSRRLGGNNEQFF. The CDR3 nucleotides read TGTGCCAGCAGCCGTAGGTTGGGGGGGAATAATGAGCAGTTCTTC.

This clone was observed a single time. V usage is TRBV6-6 and J usage is TRBJ1-6; 10 bases are shared with TRBD1. The ends lost 2 bases at V and 10 bases at J; junction bases unmatched: 5. The germline V gene encodes CDR1 MNHNY and CDR2 SVGAGI (reference sequence). CDR3 length: 15 residues. The CDR3 sequence is CASSYRDRGESPLHF. CDR3 sequence (DNA): TGTGCCAGCAGTTACAGGGACAGGGGAGAATCACCCCTCCACTTT.

The chain is built from TRBV5-4 and TRBJ2-3; D gene ambiguous. CDR3 length: 14 residues. Germline CDR1 and CDR2: SGHNT and YYREEE (reference sequence). Trimming shortened V by 6 bases and J by 6 bases, and 17 bases separated the two germline ends. The CDR3 loop reads CASNNQVRRDTQYF. The CDR3 DNA follows: TGTGCCAGCAATAATCAGGTCCGTCGGGATACGCAGTATTTT.

The rearrangement uses TRBV7-2 and TRBJ1-1; no definite D call. The CDR3 runs to 14 residues. Germline CDR1 and CDR2: SGHTA and FQGNSA. V was clipped by 5 bases and J by 0 bases, with 10 bases between them. In DNA form, the CDR3 reads TGTGCCAGCAGCCTAGACTTGATGAACACTGAAGCTTTCTTT. This codes for CASSLDLMNTEAFF.

V is TRBV7-9 and J is TRBJ2-7, with D possibly being TRBD1 (5 bases). With 6 bases removed from V and 0 bases from J, the gap between germline ends came to 12 bases. This CDR3 contains 14 residues. Germline V gene data show CDR1 as SEHNR and CDR2 as FQNEAQ (reference sequence). The CDR3 spells CASSRGQPSYEQYF. The CDR3 DNA reads TGTGCCAGCAGTAGGGGCCAACCCTCCTACGAGCAGTACTTC. Combining the CDR3 with reference TRBV7-9 and TRBJ2-7 gives the whole variable domain DTGVSQNPRHKITKRGQNVTFRCDPISEHNRLYWYRQTLGQGPEFLTYFQNEAQLEKSRLLSDRFSAERPKGSFSTLEIQRTEQGDSAMYLCASSRGQPSYEQYFGPGTRLTVT.

This clone was observed a few times. The gene calls are TRBV4-1 and TRBJ2-1; weak D call: TRBD2 (5 bases). V dropped 6 bases and J dropped 3 bases, with 18 bases sitting between them. The CDR3 sequence is 16 residues long. The germline CDR1 and CDR2 sequences are MGHRA and YSYEKL. The CDR3 is CASRLEAADLYNEQFF. CDR3 bases: TGCGCCAGCAGACTGGAGGCGGCGGACCTCTACAATGAGCAGTTCTTC.

This rearrangement joins TRBV7-6 to TRBJ2-5; D gene ambiguous. The CDR3 length is 11 residues. Trimming shortened V by 4 bases and J by 2 bases, and 2 bases separated the two germline ends. The V gene's germline CDR1 is SGHVS and CDR2 FNYEAQ. The CDR3 region has the DNA TGTGCCAGCAGCTCACAAGAGACCCAGTACTTC. Translation: CASSSQETQYF.

The rearrangement joins TRBV27 to TRBJ1-6, with TRBD1 matching 7 bases. Germline V gene sequence: CDR1 MNHEY, CDR2 SMNVEV (reference sequence). V trimming: 6 bases; J trimming: 4 bases; junction bases outside the gene matches: 3. This CDR3 contains 14 residues. The CDR3 sequence: CASRTGQYNSPLHF. The DNA of the CDR3 is TGTGCCAGCAGGACGGGACAGTATAATTCACCCCTCCACTTT.

The V gene is TRBV6-5, the J gene TRBJ1-2; tentative D call: TRBD1 (6 bases). The germline V gene encodes CDR1 MNHEY and CDR2 SVGAGI. The CDR3 is 15 residues long. V lost 6 bases to trimming and J lost 0 bases, with 14 bases between them. The CDR3 is CASRATGQTNYGYTF. The CDR3 DNA is TGTGCCAGCAGAGCGACAGGCCAGACTAACTATGGCTACACCTTC.